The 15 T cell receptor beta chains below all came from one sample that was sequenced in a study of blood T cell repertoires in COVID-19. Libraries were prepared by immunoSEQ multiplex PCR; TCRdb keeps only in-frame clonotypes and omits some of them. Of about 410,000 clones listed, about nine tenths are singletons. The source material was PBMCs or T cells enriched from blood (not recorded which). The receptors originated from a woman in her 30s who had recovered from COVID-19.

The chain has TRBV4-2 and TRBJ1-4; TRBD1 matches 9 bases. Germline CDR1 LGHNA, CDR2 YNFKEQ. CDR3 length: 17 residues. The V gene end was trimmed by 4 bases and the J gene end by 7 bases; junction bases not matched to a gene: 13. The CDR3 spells CASSPTGGQGRGEKLFF. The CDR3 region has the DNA TGTGCCAGCAGCCCCACCGGGGGACAGGGTCGTGGTGAAAAACTGTTTTTT.

The CDR3 is CASSLRTGATYNEQFF. The DNA for the CDR3 is TGTGCCAGCAGTTTACGGACAGGGGCCACCTACAATGAGCAGTTCTTC. The chain links TRBV27 to TRBJ2-1, with 9 positions matching TRBD1. Losses at the gene ends were 2 bases for V and 2 bases for J; bases not matched to a gene: 4. Germline V gives CDR1 MNHEY, CDR2 SMNVEV (reference sequence). CDR3 length: 16 amino acids.

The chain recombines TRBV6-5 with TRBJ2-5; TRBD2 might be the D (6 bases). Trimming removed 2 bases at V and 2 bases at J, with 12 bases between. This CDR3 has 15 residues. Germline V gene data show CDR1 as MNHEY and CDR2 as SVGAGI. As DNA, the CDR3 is TGTGCCAGCAGTTACGGAGCGGGCAGGCAAGAGACCCAGTACTTC. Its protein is CASSYGAGRQETQYF.

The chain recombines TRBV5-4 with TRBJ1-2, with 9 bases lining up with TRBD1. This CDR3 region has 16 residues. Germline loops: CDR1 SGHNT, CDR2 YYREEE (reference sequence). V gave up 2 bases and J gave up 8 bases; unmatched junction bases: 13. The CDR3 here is CASSFWDRVVEPGYTF. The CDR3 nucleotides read TGTGCCAGCAGCTTCTGGGACAGGGTGGTCGAGCCAGGCTACACCTTC.

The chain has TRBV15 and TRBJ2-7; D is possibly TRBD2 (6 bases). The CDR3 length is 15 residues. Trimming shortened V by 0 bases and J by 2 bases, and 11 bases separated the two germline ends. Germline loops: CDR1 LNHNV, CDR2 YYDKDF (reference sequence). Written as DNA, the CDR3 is TGTGCCACCAGCAGAGAGCTAGCGTCTACCTACGAGCAGTACTTC. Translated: CATSRELASTYEQYF.

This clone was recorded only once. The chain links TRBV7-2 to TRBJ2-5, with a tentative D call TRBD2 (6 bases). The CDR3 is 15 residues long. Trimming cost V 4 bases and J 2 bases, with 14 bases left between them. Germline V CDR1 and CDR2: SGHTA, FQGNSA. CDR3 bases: TGTGCCAGCAGCTCCAACCTAGCGTTACAAGAGACCCAGTACTTC. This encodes CASSSNLALQETQYF. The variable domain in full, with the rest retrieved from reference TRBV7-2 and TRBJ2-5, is GAGVSQSPSNKVTEKGKDVELRCDPISGHTALYWYRQSLGQGLEFLIYFQGNSAPDKSGLPSDRFSAERTGGSVSTLTIQRTQQEDSAVYLCASSSNLALQETQYFGPGTRLLVL.

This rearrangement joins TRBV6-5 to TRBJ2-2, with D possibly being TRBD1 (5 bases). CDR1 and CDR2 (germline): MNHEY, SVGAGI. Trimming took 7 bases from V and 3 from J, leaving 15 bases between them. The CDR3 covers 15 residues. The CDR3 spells CASTSLRQHTGELFF. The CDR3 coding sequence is TGTGCCAGCACCTCACTAAGACAGCACACCGGGGAGCTGTTTTTT.

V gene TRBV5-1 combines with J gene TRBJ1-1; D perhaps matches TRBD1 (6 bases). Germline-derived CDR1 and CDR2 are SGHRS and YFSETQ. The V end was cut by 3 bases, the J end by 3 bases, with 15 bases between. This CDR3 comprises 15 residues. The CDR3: CASSSQGGSYTEAFF. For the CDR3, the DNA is TGCGCCAGCAGCTCTCAAGGGGGTTCTTACACTGAAGCTTTCTTT.

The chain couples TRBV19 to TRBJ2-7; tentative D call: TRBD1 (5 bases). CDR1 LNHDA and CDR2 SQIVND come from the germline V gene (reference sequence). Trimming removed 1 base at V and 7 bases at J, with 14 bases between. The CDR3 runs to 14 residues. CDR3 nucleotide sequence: TGTGCCAGTAGTATAGGGCAGGGTTTTGGAGAGCAGTACTTC. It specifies CASSIGQGFGEQYF. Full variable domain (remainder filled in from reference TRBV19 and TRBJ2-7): DGGITQSPKYLFRKEGQNVTLSCEQNLNHDAMYWYRQDPGQGLRLIYYSQIVNDFQKGDIAEGYSVSREKKESFPLTVTSAQKNPTAFYLCASSIGQGFGEQYFGPGTRLTVT.

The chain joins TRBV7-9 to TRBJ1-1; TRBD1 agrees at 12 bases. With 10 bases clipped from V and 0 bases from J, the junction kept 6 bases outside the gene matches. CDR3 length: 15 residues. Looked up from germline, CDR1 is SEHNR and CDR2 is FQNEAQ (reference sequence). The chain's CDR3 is CATRDRGRLNTEAFF. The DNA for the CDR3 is TGTGCCACCAGGGACAGGGGGCGATTGAACACTGAAGCTTTCTTT.

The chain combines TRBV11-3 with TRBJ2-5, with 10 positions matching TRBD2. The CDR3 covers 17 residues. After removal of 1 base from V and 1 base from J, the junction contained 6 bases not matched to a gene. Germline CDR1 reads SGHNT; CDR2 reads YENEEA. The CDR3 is CASSLGLAGATQETQYF. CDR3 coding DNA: TGTGCCAGCAGCTTAGGCCTAGCGGGGGCCACCCAAGAGACCCAGTACTTC.

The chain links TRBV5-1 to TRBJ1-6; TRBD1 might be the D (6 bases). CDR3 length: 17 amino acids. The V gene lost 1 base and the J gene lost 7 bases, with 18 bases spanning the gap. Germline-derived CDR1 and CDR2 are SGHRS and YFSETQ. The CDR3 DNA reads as TGCGCCAGCAGCTTGCTATCAGGTCCAGGGGTGAATTCACCCCTCCACTTT. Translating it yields CASSLLSGPGVNSPLHF.

CDR3: CASSHGTANTEAFF. In DNA, the CDR3 is TGCGCCAGCAGCCACGGGACAGCGAACACTGAAGCTTTCTTT. The chain couples TRBV4-1 to TRBJ1-1; TRBD1 aligns across 7 bases. Germline values: CDR1 MGHRA, CDR2 YSYEKL. The V segment lost 3 bases and the J segment 1 base; nucleotides outside the gene matches: 2. The CDR3 extends over 14 amino acids.

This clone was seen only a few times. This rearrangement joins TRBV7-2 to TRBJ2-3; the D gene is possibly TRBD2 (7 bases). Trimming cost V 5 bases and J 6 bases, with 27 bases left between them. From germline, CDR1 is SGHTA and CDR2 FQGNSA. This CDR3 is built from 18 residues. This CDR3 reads CASSLRYGGRWGRDTQYF. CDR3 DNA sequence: TGTGCCAGCAGCCTCCGCTACGGCGGGAGATGGGGGCGGGATACGCAGTATTTT.

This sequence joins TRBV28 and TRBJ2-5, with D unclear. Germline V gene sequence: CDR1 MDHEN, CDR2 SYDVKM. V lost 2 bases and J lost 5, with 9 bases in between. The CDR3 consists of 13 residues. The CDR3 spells CASSLGTWETQYF. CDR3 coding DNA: TGTGCCAGCAGTTTAGGCACCTGGGAGACCCAGTACTTC.